The following is a T cell receptor beta chain sequence with its context. The junction departs from the called germline gene at one end, perhaps through a read error. This specimen comes from a study of Ad26.COV2.S vaccination and SARS-CoV-2 variants. Only in-frame clones appear in the TCRdb table, and some are missing; sequencing was by immunoSEQ multiplex PCR. The data show more than 300,000 clones, around four fifths seen once. The CDR3 is 12 amino acids. Treatment reported: roughly 18 received Ad26.COV2.S at low or high dose, single or two shots; several received placebo; per-sample allocation not given. The samples were gathered on day 63 after the first injection of vaccine or placebo.

This specimen consisted of peripheral blood, obtained in a trial of Ad26.COV2.S vaccine versus placebo. This receptor was taken from a person aged 18-60 years who received the Ad26.COV2.S COVID-19 vaccine or a placebo. The rearrangement uses TRBV12-3 or TRBV12-4 and TRBJ2-4; 7 bases are shared with TRBD1. The CDR3 sequence is CASSFDRVGRDF. The DNA for the CDR3 is TGTGCCAGCAGTTTCGACAGGGTAGGTCGGGACTTC.